These T cell receptor beta chains were read from a single sample in a study of response to subunit inactivated influenza vaccine. One entry per CDR3 protein, called by TCRdb with MiXCR from the RT-PCR reads. Of fewer than 350,000 distinct CDR3 sequences listed, about a fifth are singletons. The material sequenced was PBMCs from blood, taken about 20 months after vaccination. These receptor sequences come from a man between 50 and 69 years old who received an inactivated influenza vaccine. CDR3s include the opening cysteine and the closing phenylalanine or tryptophan. The D gene is left open where the match is weak. Rows give clone size only sometimes, using once, few, many, or a class for an expanded clone.

abundance | d_gene | j_gene | v_gene | CDR3nt | CDR3aa
few | - | TRBJ2-1 | TRBV3-1 | TGTGCCAGCAGCCAAGCAAACATGGGGCAGTTCTTC | CASSQANMGQFF
- | TRBD1 | TRBJ2-3 | TRBV6-5 | TGTGCCAGCAGTTACGTCCGCGACAGGGCAGATACGCAGTATTTT | CASSYVRDRADTQYF
few | TRBD2 | TRBJ2-3 | TRBV27 | TGTGCCAGCAGTCCAGGGACTAGCGGGGGACCTAGCACAGATACGCAGTATTTT | CASSPGTSGGPSTDTQYF
- | - | TRBJ2-3 | TRBV7-2 | TGTGCCAGCAGCTTAGTTCGGGCGGGAGATACGCAGTATTTT | CASSLVRAGDTQYF
- | TRBD1 | TRBJ1-3 | TRBV5-1 | TGCGCCAGCAGCCCGGGACAGGGGCGTCGTGGAAACACCATATATTTT | CASSPGQGRRGNTIYF
- | - | TRBJ2-3 | TRBV29-1 | TGCAGCGTTAGTGTGGCCAGCACAGATACGCAGTATTTT | CSVSVASTDTQYF
few | TRBD1 | TRBJ2-3 | TRBV20-1 | TGCAGTGCTGATTTAACATGGGCCGGGACAGGGGGAGATACGCAGTATTTT | CSADLTWAGTGGDTQYF
many | - | TRBJ1-5 | TRBV4-2 | TGTGCCAGCAGCCAAGAGGCTCAGAGCAATCAGCCCCAGCATTTT | CASSQEAQSNQPQHF
- | TRBD1 | TRBJ1-2 | TRBV20-1 | TGCAGTGCTAGGCGTGGGACAGGGGGCGCGTCGGATGGCTACACCTTC | CSARRGTGGASDGYTF
few | - | TRBJ1-4 | TRBV12-3/TRBV12-4 | TGTGCCAGCAGTTTTGGGGAAACTAATGAAAAACTGTTTTTT | CASSFGETNEKLFF
- | TRBD1 | TRBJ2-2 | TRBV5-6 | TGTGCCAGCAGCACCCGACAGGGGGCTTTGGTGTTAGGGGAGCTGTTTTTT | CASSTRQGALVLGELFF
- | - | TRBJ2-3 | TRBV5-1 | TGCGCCAGCAGCCGACTAGGGACAGGGGGGACTAGCGTGCCAGATACGCAGTATTTT | CASSRLGTGGTSVPDTQYF
- | - | TRBJ2-5 | TRBV5-1 | TGCGCCAGCAGCTCCCTGGGGCGTAAGACCCAAGAGACCCAGTACTTC | CASSSLGRKTQETQYF
- | TRBD1 | TRBJ1-5 | TRBV12-3/TRBV12-4 | TGTGCCAGCAGTTTAGTCGGGACAGGGGGACGAAATCAGCCCCAGCATTTT | CASSLVGTGGRNQPQHF
- | TRBD1 | TRBJ2-5 | TRBV4-3 | TGCGCCAGCAGCCAAGTGACAGGGGGCCAAGAGACCCAGTACTTC | CASSQVTGGQETQYF
- | TRBD2 | TRBJ2-2 | TRBV9 | TGTGCCAGCAGCGTAATTGCCCTTGTGGGAGGGCGGACCGGGGAGCTGTTTTTT | CASSVIALVGGRTGELFF
- | - | TRBJ2-3 | TRBV28 | TGTGCCAGCAGTACTTCCGGGACTCGAGCAGATACGCAGTATTTT | CASSTSGTRADTQYF
- | - | TRBJ1-6 | TRBV4-2 | TGTGCCAGCAGCCAAGGAACCGGCCTAGATTCATCCCTCCACTTT | CASSQGTGLDSSLHF
few | TRBD1 | TRBJ1-5 | TRBV5-1 | TGCGCCAGCAGTAAACAGGGGCCCGAGGGGCCCCAGCATTTT | CASSKQGPEGPQHF
few | - | TRBJ2-1 | TRBV29-1 | TGCAGCGTTGAAGCTCTACAGGGTTCTAGGATCAATGAGCAGTTCTTC | CSVEALQGSRINEQFF
- | - | TRBJ1-2 | TRBV5-1 | TGCGCCAGCAGCCTCGGACACGAGAACTATGGCTACACCTTC | CASSLGHENYGYTF
- | - | TRBJ2-6 | TRBV28 | TGTGCCAGCAGCCCTCCAGGGACACACAGGTCTGGGGCCAACGTCCTGACTTTC | CASSPPGTHRSGANVLTF
few | TRBD1 | TRBJ1-5 | TRBV20-1 | TGCAGTGCTAGCCCCGGGACAGGTCTACAGCCCCAGCATTTT | CSASPGTGLQPQHF
- | - | TRBJ2-3 | TRBV29-1 | TGCAGCGTCTACAGGGCCGGCACAGATACGCAGTATTTT | CSVYRAGTDTQYF
few | - | TRBJ1-4 | TRBV2 | TGTGCCAGCAGTGATAACCGGGCGAATGAAAAACTGTTTTTT | CASSDNRANEKLFF
- | - | TRBJ2-2 | TRBV20-1 | TGCAGTGCTATTAACTATCCTTCGAACACCGGGGAGCTGTTTTTT | CSAINYPSNTGELFF
few | TRBD1 | TRBJ2-7 | TRBV27 | TGTGCCAGCAGTTTATCGGCCGGGACAGGGTACTACGAGCAGTACTTC | CASSLSAGTGYYEQYF
- | - | TRBJ1-2 | TRBV4-3 | TGCGCCAGCAGCCAGAGAGCCAGGGACGGCTACACCTTC | CASSQRARDGYTF
few | TRBD1 | TRBJ1-4 | TRBV20-1 | TGCAGTGCTTTCCAGGGGGGCGCCCCTGAAAAACTGTTTTTT | CSAFQGGAPEKLFF
- | TRBD1 | TRBJ1-6 | TRBV6-5 | TGTGCCAGCAGTTACCGGCCGGGACAGGGCTATAATTCACCCCTCCACTTT | CASSYRPGQGYNSPLHF
- | - | TRBJ2-7 | TRBV11-2 | TGTGCCAGCAGCTTGGACCCACTGGCATTCTACGAGCAGTACTTC | CASSLDPLAFYEQYF
few | - | TRBJ1-3 | TRBV7-9 | TGTGCCAGCAGCTTAGCGACCGGCTCAGGGCCTGGAAACACCATATATTTT | CASSLATGSGPGNTIYF
- | - | TRBJ2-7 | TRBV10-2 | TGCGCCAGCAGTGGGTCCCTAGGGTACTACGAGCAGTACTTC | CASSGSLGYYEQYF
few | - | TRBJ1-1 | TRBV15 | TGTGCCACCAGCAACCCCGGGACCGGGAGGGACACTGAAGCTTTCTTT | CATSNPGTGRDTEAFF
- | - | TRBJ1-1 | TRBV25-1 | TGTGCCAGCAGTGCGTCCGGGACACCAAACACTGAAGCTTTCTTT | CASSASGTPNTEAFF
- | TRBD1 | TRBJ2-1 | TRBV7-9 | TGTGCCAGCAGCTCCCGGGACAGAAACTTCTACAATGAGCAGTTCTTC | CASSSRDRNFYNEQFF
- | - | TRBJ2-1 | TRBV20-1 | TGCAGTGCTAGTGTCTCCTACAATGAGCAGTTCTTC | CSASVSYNEQFF
few | TRBD1 | TRBJ2-1 | TRBV28 | TGTGCCAGCAGGGGACAGGGGGTTATCGATGAGCAGTTCTTC | CASRGQGVIDEQFF
- | - | TRBJ2-5 | TRBV7-8 | TGTGCCAGCAGCACCGGGGCAAGGACGATGCAAGAGACCCAGTACTTC | CASSTGARTMQETQYF
few | TRBD2 | TRBJ2-1 | TRBV4-3 | TGCGCCAGCAGCCAAGGTTTAGCGGGAAGTGAGCAGTTCTTC | CASSQGLAGSEQFF
once | - | TRBJ2-2 | TRBV9 | TGTGCCAGCAGCGTGAGCACCGGGGAGCTGTTTTTT | CASSVSTGELFF
- | TRBD2 | TRBJ2-1 | TRBV19 | TGTGCCAGTAGACCGGGACTAAGCTCCTACAATGAGCAGTTCTTC | CASRPGLSSYNEQFF
few | - | TRBJ2-2 | TRBV7-2 | TGTGCCAGCAGCTTAGAGGGACACTTGAACACCGGGGAGCTGTTTTTT | CASSLEGHLNTGELFF
few | - | TRBJ2-2 | TRBV5-1 | TGCGCCAGCAGCTTGAAAGGTGCAGGGGACACCGGGGAGCTGTTTTTT | CASSLKGAGDTGELFF
- | TRBD2 | TRBJ2-3 | TRBV20-1 | TGCAGTGCTAGTAGCGGGGGGGCAGATACGCAGTATTTT | CSASSGGADTQYF
- | - | TRBJ2-5 | TRBV20-1 | TGCAGTGCTAGACATGGACAGTTTATGTTGGAGACCCAGTACTTC | CSARHGQFMLETQYF
few | - | TRBJ1-2 | TRBV4-2 | TGTGCCAGCAGCCACAACCGGGATAACTATGGCTACACCTTC | CASSHNRDNYGYTF
- | - | TRBJ2-1 | TRBV19 | TGTGCCAGTAACCTGGCGCGGGGATCCTACAATGAGCAGTTCTTC | CASNLARGSYNEQFF
- | - | TRBJ1-6 | TRBV9 | TGTGCCAGCAGCGTAGAAGGGTGGGAGAATTCACCCCTCCACTTT | CASSVEGWENSPLHF
few | - | TRBJ1-5 | TRBV20-1 | TGCAGTGCTAGAGAGCAGGGGCATCAGCCCCAGCATTTT | CSAREQGHQPQHF
- | - | TRBJ1-1 | TRBV30 | TGTGCCTGGAGTATTAGCCAGCTACTCCTGAACACTGAAGCTTTCTTT | CAWSISQLLLNTEAFF